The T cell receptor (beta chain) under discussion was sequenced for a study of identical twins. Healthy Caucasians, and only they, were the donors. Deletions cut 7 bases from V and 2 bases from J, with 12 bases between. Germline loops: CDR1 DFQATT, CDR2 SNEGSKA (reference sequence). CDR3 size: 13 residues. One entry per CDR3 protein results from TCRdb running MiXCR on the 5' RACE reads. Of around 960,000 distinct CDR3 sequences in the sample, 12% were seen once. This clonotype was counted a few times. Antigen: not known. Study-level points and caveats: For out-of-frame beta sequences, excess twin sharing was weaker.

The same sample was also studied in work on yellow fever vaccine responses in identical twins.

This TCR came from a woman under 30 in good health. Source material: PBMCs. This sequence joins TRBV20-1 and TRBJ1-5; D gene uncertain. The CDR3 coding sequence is TGCAGTGTCTACTCGGATGGCAATCAGCCCCAGCATTTT. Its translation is CSVYSDGNQPQHF.